This T cell receptor beta chain was sequenced during a study of post-analysis software for immune sequencing data. CDR1 and CDR2 (germline): PRHDT, FYEKMQ (reference sequence). V was pared by 2 bases and J by 3 bases, with 13 bases between. The CDR3 length is 15 residues. Unique molecular identifiers had been added to the TCR beta cDNA libraries. Input populations of roughly 0.95 to 10 million T cells gave rise to approximately 500,000 cDNA molecules. TCRdb reprocessed the PCR reads via MiXCR and lists one record per CDR3 protein. The table shows hundreds of thousands of distinct CDR3 sequences, with roughly 29% occurring only once. General study findings and limits: Compared with controls, patients had more of about 5 TRBV segments, including TRBV5-6, TRBV5-1 and TRBV20-1. Multiple sclerosis patients showed significantly lower normalized Chao1 diversity than controls did. F measure showed strong co-clustering of same-batch samples.

About this clonotype: Its matching antigen is unknown.

This clonotype originated in a girl under 18 with multiple sclerosis. Sequencing was carried out using blood. The chain recombines TRBV13 with TRBJ1-1; a possible D gene is TRBD1 (6 bases). CDR3 coding DNA: TGTGCCAGCAGCTTAATCGGGAGGGGGGACACTGAAGCTTTCTTT. Translation: CASSLIGRGDTEAFF.